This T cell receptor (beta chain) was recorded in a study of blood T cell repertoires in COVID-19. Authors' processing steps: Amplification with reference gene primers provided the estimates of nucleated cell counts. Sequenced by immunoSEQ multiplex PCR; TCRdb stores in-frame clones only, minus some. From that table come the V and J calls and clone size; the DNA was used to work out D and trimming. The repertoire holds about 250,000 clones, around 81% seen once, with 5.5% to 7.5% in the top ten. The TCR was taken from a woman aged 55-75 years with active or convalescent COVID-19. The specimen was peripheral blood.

Written as DNA, the CDR3 is TGCAGCGTTGTGGAGACAGGGGGCCAGACTGAAGCTTTCTTT. Translating gives CSVVETGGQTEAFF. The chain combines TRBV29-1 with TRBJ1-1; 10 bases fit TRBD1. This CDR3 region has 14 residues. Germline V gene lookup returns CDR1 SQVTM and CDR2 ANQGSEA. With 4 bases clipped from V and 5 bases from J, the junction kept 7 bases outside the gene matches.